The 2 T cell receptor beta chains listed next were all sequenced from one sample in a study of STAT5B mutations in CD4+ large granular lymphocyte leukemia. Profiled with immunoSEQ multiplex PCR; TCRdb holds only in-frame clones, not every one. The table includes 32,000 or so clones, roughly 87% detected once. Input material: CD4+ T cells from blood buffy coats. The origin of the receptors is a human donor in good health.

The genes are TRBV18 and TRBJ2-7, with 12 nucleotides matching TRBD2. The CDR3 spans 15 residues. J was trimmed by 4 bases and V by 3 bases; bases with no gene match: 4. Germline CDR1 KGHSH, CDR2 LQKENI. The CDR3 DNA sequence: TGTGCCAGCTCACCTGGACTAGCGGGAACTTACGAGCAGTACTTC. Translation gives CASSPGLAGTYEQYF.

The CDR3 bases are TGTGCCAGCAGTTACGGCGGGACTACTAGAGAGCAGTACTTC. Its protein is CASSYGGTTREQYF. The chain carries TRBV6-5 and TRBJ2-7, with 7 bases fitting TRBD2. The CDR3 contains 14 residues. The trim removed 2 bases at V and 7 bases at J, leaving 8 bases unmatched. Germline lookup yields CDR1 MNHEY and CDR2 SVGAGI.